A selection of T cell receptor beta chains follows, all from one sample in a study of OX40 agonist ivuxolimab in advanced cancers. Sequencing was performed with immunoSEQ multiplex PCR; in TCRdb, only in-frame clones are kept and a portion is missing. The sample has about 20,000 clones; around nine tenths are singletons. The sequencing here drew on CD4+ or CD8+ T cells sorted from blood, taken in a trial of the OX40 agonist ivuxolimab. The receptor set was obtained from an adult with an advanced solid tumor such as melanoma, head and neck, liver or kidney cancer. Both conserved end residues are part of each CDR3.

v_gene,CDR3aa
TRBV10-2,CASSDGYEQYF
TRBV30,CAWTLGGTTDTQYF
TRBV6-1,CATWDIEFYEQYF
TRBV7-8,CASSLEWTSGVNEQFF
TRBV5-5,CASSLEGGWSYEQYF
TRBV5-6,CASSFLNTEAFF
TRBV5-1,CASRTEFSGDTQYF
TRBV27,CASSLSGQSSPLHF
TRBV30,CAWDDAGTREAFF
TRBV6-1,CASSNPPGGNQPQHF
TRBV4-2,CASSSIRDEGEKLFF
TRBV30,CAWGLMGGAEQYF
TRBV21-1,CASRASGTSGVTDTQYF
TRBV5-1,CASSFVPDTQYF
TRBV6-5,CASRAWENTGELFF
TRBV27,CASSFVVGDTQYF
TRBV29-1,CSVEDLSEAEAFF
TRBV5-1,CASSELGYEQYF
TRBV2,CASSASTDTQYF
TRBV7-8,CASSFASGGLHGQETQYF
TRBV11-2,CASSLDRGTRHEAFF
TRBV5-1,CASSLAPPTGLFNYGYTF
TRBV4-1,CASSHGTANTEAFF
TRBV4-1,CASSQDRGADTQYF
TRBV27,CASSLISGGVADTQYF
TRBV25-1,CASSEIPLGETQYF
TRBV7-6,CASSLVQQTQETQYF
TRBV7-9,CASTPPSYEQYF
TRBV10-3,CALSPIAGAHSYNEQFF
TRBV14,CASSQDRNEQFF
TRBV29-1,CSVEGLAGGPGSTGELFF
TRBV11-3,CASSPREQETQYF
TRBV6-1,CASSGQTGDPLLSNQPQHF
TRBV4-1,CASSLRPSGGSDTQYF
TRBV5-4,CASSLTERLNTGELFF
TRBV2,CASSGGFVSETQYF
TRBV11-2,CASSLYPGYGSYNEQFF
TRBV19,CASSILSGDGYTF
TRBV5-4,CASSLDGGPLYEQYF
TRBV7-8,CASTPAPRRATNEKLFF
TRBV4-1,CASSQALGSDTGELFF
TRBV6-5,CASSWGQAVDGDTQYF
TRBV6-1,CASSEDRGHFAGNTIYF
TRBV5-1,CASSSGDGPNYGYTF
TRBV27,CASSRIGTVNYNEQFF
TRBV4-2,CASSPDGGGTEAFF
TRBV4-1,CASSQERDRGMNEQFF
TRBV27,CASSLSPGLAGELFF
TRBV2,CASSDGTGGSYGYTF
TRBV19,CASRGGAGLQETQYF